A selection of T cell receptor beta chains follows, all from one sample in a study of resident and recirculating memory T cells in vitiligo. Clones were read by immunoSEQ multiplex PCR, and TCRdb kept only the in-frame ones, dropping some. Here the sample spans tens of thousands of clones, 90% to 95% being singletons. Sequenced: blood. These TCRs come from a male donor with vitiligo. CDR3s include the opening cysteine and the closing phenylalanine or tryptophan. D genes are given only for firm matches.

TRBD2	TRBV7-3	TRBJ2-3	CASSAAGGPSDTQYF	TGTGCCAGCAGCGCAGCGGGAGGGCCCTCGGATACGCAGTATTTT
.	TRBV6-4	TRBJ2-1	CASSDSASGGQFF	TGTGCCAGCAGTGACTCAGCCAGCGGAGGGCAGTTCTTC
TRBD2	TRBV2	TRBJ2-3	CASRTSGDRGQDTQYF	TGTGCCAGCCGGACTAGCGGGGACCGTGGTCAGGATACGCAGTATTTT
TRBD2	TRBV13	TRBJ2-7	CASSLGRGLAGGNSYEQYF	TGTGCCAGCAGCTTGGGTAGGGGACTAGCGGGAGGGAACTCCTACGAGCAGTACTTC
.	TRBV28	TRBJ2-5	CASSPQGHQKETQYF	TGTGCCAGCAGCCCCCAAGGACACCAGAAAGAGACCCAGTACTTC
TRBD2	TRBV27	TRBJ2-1	CASRVTSGVYNEQFF	TGTGCCAGCAGAGTGACTAGCGGGGTTTACAATGAGCAGTTCTTC
.	TRBV9	TRBJ1-2	CASTPGREYGYTF	TGTGCCAGCACTCCGGGGCGGGAGTATGGCTACACCTTC
.	TRBV9	TRBJ1-1	CASSKGPYENTEAFF	TGTGCCAGCAGCAAGGGGCCTTACGAGAACACTGAAGCTTTCTTT
TRBD1	TRBV11-2	TRBJ2-3	CASSSMDRGQTDTQYF	TGTGCCAGCAGCTCGATGGACAGGGGGCAAACAGATACGCAGTATTTT
TRBD1	TRBV19	TRBJ1-5	CASSIDGGLATGGTRSNQPQHF	TGTGCCAGTAGTATAGATGGGGGTCTAGCGACAGGGGGCACGAGGAGCAATCAGCCCCAGCATTTT